This passage covers 10 T cell receptor beta chains from one sample sequenced in a study of T-cell memory formation after mild COVID-19. TCRdb called the 5' RACE reads again in MiXCR, with one record for every CDR3 protein. The table lists fewer than 500,000 distinct CDR3 sequences, more than 20% of them singletons. Source material: PBMCs or a T cell subset sorted from them (not recorded which). The receptors shown here come from an adult woman who had mild COVID-19 (a few samples of this study predate the infection). Cell type and time point are not known.

Only a few counts were recorded for this clonotype. This chain connects TRBV6-2 or TRBV6-3 to TRBJ1-5; no reliable D call. The CDR3 extends over 15 amino acids. CDR1 is MNHEY, CDR2 SVGEGT, per germline. The V gene lost 1 base and the J gene lost 5 bases, with 12 bases spanning the gap. Here the CDR3 DNA reads TGTGCCAGCAGTTACTTTCGGGGAGATCATCAGCCCCAGCATTTT. Translated: CASSYFRGDHQPQHF.

This clonotype was seen a few times. The rearrangement joins TRBV12-3 or TRBV12-4 to TRBJ2-1; 9 positions match TRBD2. Trimming cost V 3 bases and J 4 bases; bases outside gene matches: 7. The CDR3 is 16 residues long. CDR3 in amino acids: CASSLRRLAVYNEQFF. CDR3 DNA sequence: TGTGCCAGCAGTTTGAGGCGACTAGCGGTGTACAATGAGCAGTTCTTC.

This clonotype appeared many times. The chain links TRBV7-3 to TRBJ2-2; perhaps TRBD1 as D (6 bases). The CDR3 is made up of 14 amino acids. Germline V gene data show CDR1 as SGHTA and CDR2 as FQGTGA. Trimming removed 5 bases at V and 4 bases at J, with 11 bases between. The CDR3 DNA is TGTGCCAGCAGCCTACAGGGTAGCACCGGGGAGCTGTTTTTT. Its translation: CASSLQGSTGELFF.

The CDR3 region has the DNA TGTGCCAGCAGCTTTCAGGGGGCTGGGGACACTGAAGCTTTCTTT. This gives the protein CASSFQGAGDTEAFF. The chain joins TRBV13 to TRBJ1-1, with 8 bases aligning to TRBD1. The junction had 6 bases not matched to a gene; V was cut back by 3 bases and J by 3 bases. The CDR3 runs to 15 residues. Germline V lookup: CDR1 PRHDT, CDR2 FYEKMQ (reference sequence). Using reference TRBV13 and TRBJ1-1 for the parts outside the CDR3, the full variable domain is AAGVIQSPRHLIKEKRETATLKCYPIPRHDTVYWYQQGPGQDPQFLISFYEKMQSDKGSIPDRFSAQQFSDYHSELNMSSLELGDSALYFCASSFQGAGDTEAFFGQGTRLTVV.

V gene TRBV7-9 combines with J gene TRBJ1-2, with TRBD1 identical over 8 bases. Per the germline V gene, CDR1 is SEHNR and CDR2 is FQNEAQ (reference sequence). The CDR3 extends over 15 amino acids. V lost 5 bases and J lost 4; bases outside the gene matches: 9. This CDR3 is CASSGTQGAGYGYTF. The CDR3 nucleotides read TGTGCCAGCAGCGGAACCCAGGGGGCCGGCTATGGCTACACCTTC. Filled out from reference TRBV7-9 and TRBJ1-2, the complete variable domain reads DTGVSQNPRHKITKRGQNVTFRCDPISEHNRLYWYRQTLGQGPEFLTYFQNEAQLEKSRLLSDRFSAERPKGSFSTLEIQRTEQGDSAMYLCASSGTQGAGYGYTFGSGTRLTVV.

This clonotype has just a few counts. The genes are TRBV5-1 and TRBJ2-2; D is possibly TRBD2 (6 bases). Per germline, CDR1 SGHRS and CDR2 YFSETQ. The CDR3 contains 15 residues. Deletions cut 5 bases from V and 2 bases from J, with 13 bases between. The CDR3: CASRTGTSNTGELFF. CDR3 in DNA: TGCGCCAGCAGGACCGGGACTTCCAACACCGGGGAGCTGTTTTTT.

This chain joins TRBV6-1 and TRBJ2-6; a possible D gene is TRBD2 (6 bases). This CDR3 contains 14 residues. V was shortened by 5 bases and J by 4 bases, with 9 bases between the two germline ends. Germline loops: CDR1 MNHNS, CDR2 SASEGT. CDR3 sequence: CASSSGVGANVLTF. In nucleotides, the CDR3 is TGTGCCAGCAGTTCGGGGGTCGGGGCCAACGTCCTGACTTTC.

This clonotype was seen a single time. V usage is TRBV5-1 and J usage is TRBJ1-1; the match to TRBD1 covers 7 bases. The CDR3 totals 14 residues. Germline V gives CDR1 SGHRS, CDR2 YFSETQ. J lost 5 bases, V lost 4 bases, and 8 bases had no gene match. The CDR3 loop reads CASSPGGQVTEAFF. The CDR3 DNA sequence: TGCGCCAGCAGCCCCGGAGGACAGGTAACTGAAGCTTTCTTT.

V usage is TRBV5-1 and J usage is TRBJ1-2, with 10 bases identical to TRBD1. The junction had 4 bases not matched to a gene; V was cut back by 4 bases and J by 4 bases. This CDR3 region has 14 residues. CDR1 and CDR2 from the germline V gene are SGHRS and YFSETQ. CDR3 nucleotide sequence: TGCGCCAGCAGCAGTCGACAGGGGGCCTATGGCTACACCTTC. Protein sequence: CASSSRQGAYGYTF.

This clonotype has only a few counts. V is TRBV5-4 and J is TRBJ2-7; D may be TRBD2 (6 bases). Germline CDR1 SGHNT, CDR2 YYREEE (reference sequence). V shed 4 bases and J shed 2 bases, with 10 bases lying between them. This CDR3 spans 13 amino acids. As DNA, the CDR3 is TGTGCCAGCAGCAAGTCTAGCGCCTACGAGCAGTACTTC. It is translated as CASSKSSAYEQYF.